This TCR beta chain was found in a study of T-cell memory formation after mild COVID-19. The table lists this clonotype with a few counts. The antigen is unknown. Points from the study as a whole: Some clones that responded turned up in pre-infection memory, which suggests that cross-reactive memory joined in. Clones which contracted sat mainly in CM and EM if CD4+, and in EMRA if CD8+. Second-wave clones reaching peak frequency on day 37 lacked confirmed SARS-CoV-2 specificity.

TCRdb used MiXCR to reprocess the 5' RACE reads, holding one entry per CDR3 protein. The sample comprises approximately 300,000 distinct CDR3 sequences, 19% of which are singletons, and roughly 21% rests with the top ten. This CDR3 comprises 13 residues. Germline CDR1 reads MGHRA; CDR2 reads YSYEKL. Deletions cut 2 bases from V and 4 bases from J, with 8 bases between. The sample consisted of PBMCs or a T cell subset sorted from them (not recorded which). The chain joins TRBV4-1 to TRBJ1-1, with D maybe TRBD1 (5 bases). This receptor was obtained from a man younger than 35 who had mild COVID-19 (a few samples of this study predate the infection). Cell type and time point are not known. The CDR3 sequence is CASSQRTGTEAFF. The CDR3 region has the DNA TGCGCCAGCAGCCAACGTACAGGCACTGAAGCTTTCTTT.